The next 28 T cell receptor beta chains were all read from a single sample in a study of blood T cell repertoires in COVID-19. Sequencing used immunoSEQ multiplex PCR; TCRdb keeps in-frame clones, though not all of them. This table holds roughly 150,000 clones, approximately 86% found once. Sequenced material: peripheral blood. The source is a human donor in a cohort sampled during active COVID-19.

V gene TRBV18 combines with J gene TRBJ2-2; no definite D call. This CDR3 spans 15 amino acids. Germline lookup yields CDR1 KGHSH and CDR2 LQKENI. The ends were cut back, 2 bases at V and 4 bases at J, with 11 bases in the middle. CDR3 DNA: TGTGCCAGCTCACCATTCGATACAACCACCGGGGAGCTGTTTTTT. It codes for CASSPFDTTTGELFF.

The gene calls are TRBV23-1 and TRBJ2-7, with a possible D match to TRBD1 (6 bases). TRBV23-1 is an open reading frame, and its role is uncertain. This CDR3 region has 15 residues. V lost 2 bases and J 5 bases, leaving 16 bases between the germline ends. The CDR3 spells CASSQKDSGADEQYF. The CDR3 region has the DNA TGCGCCAGCAGTCAAAAGGACAGTGGTGCCGACGAGCAGTACTTC.

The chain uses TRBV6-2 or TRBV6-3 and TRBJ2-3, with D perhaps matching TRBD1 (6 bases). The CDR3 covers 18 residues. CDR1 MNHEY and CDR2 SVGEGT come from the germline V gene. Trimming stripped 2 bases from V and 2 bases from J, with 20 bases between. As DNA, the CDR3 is TGTGCCAGCAGTTACGCATCCTACAGGGTTACCAACACAGATACGCAGTATTTT. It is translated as CASSYASYRVTNTDTQYF.

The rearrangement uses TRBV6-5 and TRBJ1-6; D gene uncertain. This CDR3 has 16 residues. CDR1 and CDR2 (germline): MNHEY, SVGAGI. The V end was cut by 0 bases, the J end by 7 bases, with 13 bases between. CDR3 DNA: TGTGCCAGCAGTTACTCGTCTTCACGGGGAAATTCACCCCTCCACTTT. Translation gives CASSYSSSRGNSPLHF.

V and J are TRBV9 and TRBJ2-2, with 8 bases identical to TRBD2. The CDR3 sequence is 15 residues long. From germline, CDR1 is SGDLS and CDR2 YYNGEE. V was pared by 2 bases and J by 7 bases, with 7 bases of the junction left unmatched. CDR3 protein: CASSVQRELGGELFF. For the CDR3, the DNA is TGTGCCAGCAGCGTCCAGCGGGAGCTAGGCGGGGAGCTGTTTTTT.

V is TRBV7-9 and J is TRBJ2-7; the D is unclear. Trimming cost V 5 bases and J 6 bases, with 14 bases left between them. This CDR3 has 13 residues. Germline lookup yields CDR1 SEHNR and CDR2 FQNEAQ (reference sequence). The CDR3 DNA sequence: TGTGCCAGCAGCAGGGTCGCGCGAGGCGAGCAGTACTTC. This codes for CASSRVARGEQYF.

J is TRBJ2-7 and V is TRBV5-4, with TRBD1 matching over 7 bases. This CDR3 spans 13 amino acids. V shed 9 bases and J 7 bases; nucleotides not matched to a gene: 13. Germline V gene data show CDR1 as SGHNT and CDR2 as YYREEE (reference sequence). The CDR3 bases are TGTGCCACCTTCAAAGACAGGGCAAGAGAGCAGTACTTC. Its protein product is CATFKDRAREQYF.

CDR3 protein: CASSLGQGSADTQYF. For the CDR3, the DNA is TGCGCCAGCAGCCTAGGACAGGGAAGTGCAGATACGCAGTATTTT. V gene TRBV5-1 combines with J gene TRBJ2-3; 8 nucleotides line up with TRBD1. From germline, CDR1 is SGHRS and CDR2 YFSETQ. CDR3 length equals 15 residues. The J segment lost 4 bases and the V segment lost 4 bases, leaving 8 bases of the junction unmatched. Together with reference TRBV5-1 and TRBJ2-3, the CDR3 gives the full variable domain: KAGVTQTPRYLIKTRGQQVTLSCSPISGHRSVSWYQQTPGQGLQFLFEYFSETQRNKGNFPGRFSGRQFSNSRSEMNVSTLELGDSALYLCASSLGQGSADTQYFGPGTRLTVL.

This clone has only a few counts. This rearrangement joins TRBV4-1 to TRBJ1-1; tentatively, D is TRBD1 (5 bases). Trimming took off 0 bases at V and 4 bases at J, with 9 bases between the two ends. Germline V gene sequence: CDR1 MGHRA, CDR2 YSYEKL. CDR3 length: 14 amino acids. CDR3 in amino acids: CASSQDPGLTEAFF. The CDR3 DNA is TGCGCCAGCAGCCAAGATCCAGGGCTCACTGAAGCTTTCTTT.

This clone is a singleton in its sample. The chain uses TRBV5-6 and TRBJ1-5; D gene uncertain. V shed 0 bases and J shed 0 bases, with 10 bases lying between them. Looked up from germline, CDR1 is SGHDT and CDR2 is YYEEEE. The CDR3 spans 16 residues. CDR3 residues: CASSLGAAYSNQPQHF. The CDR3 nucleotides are TGTGCCAGCAGCTTGGGGGCAGCCTATAGCAATCAGCCCCAGCATTTT.

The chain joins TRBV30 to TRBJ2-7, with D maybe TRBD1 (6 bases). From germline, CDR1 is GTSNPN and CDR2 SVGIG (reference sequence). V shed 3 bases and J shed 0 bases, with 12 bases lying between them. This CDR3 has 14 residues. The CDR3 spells CAWRGGASSYEQYF. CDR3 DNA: TGTGCCTGGAGAGGGGGAGCAAGCTCCTACGAGCAGTACTTC.

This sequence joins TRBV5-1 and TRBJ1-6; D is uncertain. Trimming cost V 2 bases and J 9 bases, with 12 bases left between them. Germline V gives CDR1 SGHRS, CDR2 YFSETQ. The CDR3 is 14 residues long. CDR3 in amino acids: CASSFTYGGSPLHF. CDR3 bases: TGCGCCAGCAGCTTCACTTACGGAGGTTCACCCCTCCACTTT.

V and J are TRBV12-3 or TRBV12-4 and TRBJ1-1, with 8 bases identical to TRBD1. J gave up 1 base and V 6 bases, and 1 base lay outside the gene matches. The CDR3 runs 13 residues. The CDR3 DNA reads TGTGCCAGCAGCACAGGGGGGAACACTGAAGCTTTCTTT. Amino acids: CASSTGGNTEAFF.

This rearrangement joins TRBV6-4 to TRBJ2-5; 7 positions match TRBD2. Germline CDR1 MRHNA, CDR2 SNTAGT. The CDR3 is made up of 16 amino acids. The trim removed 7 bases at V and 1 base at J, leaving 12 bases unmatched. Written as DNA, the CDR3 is TGTGCCAGCATGGGGGGGGTAGCGGGCCTCCAAGAGACCCAGTACTTC. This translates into CASMGGVAGLQETQYF.

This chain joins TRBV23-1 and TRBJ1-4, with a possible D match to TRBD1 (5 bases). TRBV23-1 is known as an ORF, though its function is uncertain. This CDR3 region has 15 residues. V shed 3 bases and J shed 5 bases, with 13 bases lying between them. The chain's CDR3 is CASSHGATENEKLFF. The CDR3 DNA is TGCGCCAGCAGTCATGGGGCCACAGAAAATGAAAAACTGTTTTTT.

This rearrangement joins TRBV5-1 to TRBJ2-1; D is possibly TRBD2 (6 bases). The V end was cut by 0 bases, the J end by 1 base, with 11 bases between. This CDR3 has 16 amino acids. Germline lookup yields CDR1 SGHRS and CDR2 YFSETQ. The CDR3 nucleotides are TGCGCCAGCAGCTTGGATGGGGCGGGATCCTACAATGAGCAGTTCTTC. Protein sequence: CASSLDGAGSYNEQFF.

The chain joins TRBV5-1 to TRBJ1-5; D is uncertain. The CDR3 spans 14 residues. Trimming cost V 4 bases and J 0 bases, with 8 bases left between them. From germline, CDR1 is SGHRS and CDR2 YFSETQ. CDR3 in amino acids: CASSPDISNQPQHF. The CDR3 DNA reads TGCGCCAGCAGCCCAGACATTAGCAATCAGCCCCAGCATTTT.

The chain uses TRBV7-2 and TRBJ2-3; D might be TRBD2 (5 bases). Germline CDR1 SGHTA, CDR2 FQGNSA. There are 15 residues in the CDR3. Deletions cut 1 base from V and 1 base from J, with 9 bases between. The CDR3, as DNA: TGTGCCAGCAGCTTAGGGCCGCGGGGCACAGATACGCAGTATTTT. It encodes CASSLGPRGTDTQYF.

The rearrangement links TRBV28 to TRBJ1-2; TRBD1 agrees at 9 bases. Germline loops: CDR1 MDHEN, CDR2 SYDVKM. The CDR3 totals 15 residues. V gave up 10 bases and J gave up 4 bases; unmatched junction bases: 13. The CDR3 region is CAILNVGQGLYGYTF. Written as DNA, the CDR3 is TGTGCCATCCTTAACGTGGGACAGGGCCTCTATGGCTACACCTTC.

The CDR3 DNA reads as TGTGCCAGCGGGAGGGGGGGTCTCGGCTACACCTTC. Amino acids: CASGRGGLGYTF. V usage is TRBV12-3 or TRBV12-4 and J usage is TRBJ1-2; D possibly corresponds to TRBD1 (6 bases). The CDR3 runs to 12 residues. V was pared by 8 bases and J by 8 bases, with 15 bases between.

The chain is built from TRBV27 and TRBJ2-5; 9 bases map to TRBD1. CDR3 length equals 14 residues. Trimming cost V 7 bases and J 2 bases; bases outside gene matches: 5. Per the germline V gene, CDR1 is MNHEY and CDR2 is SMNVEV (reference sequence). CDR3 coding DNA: TGTGCCAGCACGCACAGGGGGCCACAAGAGACCCAGTACTTC. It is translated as CASTHRGPQETQYF.

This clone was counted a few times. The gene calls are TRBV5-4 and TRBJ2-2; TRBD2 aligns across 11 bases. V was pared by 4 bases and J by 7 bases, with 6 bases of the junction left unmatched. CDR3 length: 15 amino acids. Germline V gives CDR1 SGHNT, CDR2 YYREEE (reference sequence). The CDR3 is CASSISGGAFGELFF. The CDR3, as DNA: TGTGCCAGCAGCATTAGCGGGGGGGCCTTCGGGGAGCTGTTTTTT.

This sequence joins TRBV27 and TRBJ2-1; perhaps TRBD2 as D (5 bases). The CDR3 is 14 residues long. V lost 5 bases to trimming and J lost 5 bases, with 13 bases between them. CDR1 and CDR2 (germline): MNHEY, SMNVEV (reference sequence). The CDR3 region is CASSPLGVHNEQFF. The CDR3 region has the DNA TGTGCCAGCAGTCCTTTGGGAGTCCACAATGAGCAGTTCTTC.

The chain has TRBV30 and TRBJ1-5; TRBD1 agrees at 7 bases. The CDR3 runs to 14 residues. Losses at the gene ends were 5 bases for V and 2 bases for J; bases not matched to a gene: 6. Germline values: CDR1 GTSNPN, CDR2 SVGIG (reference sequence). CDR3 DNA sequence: TGTGCCTGGGGACAGGCGGGGGGCAATCAGCCCCAGCATTTT. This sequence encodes CAWGQAGGNQPQHF.

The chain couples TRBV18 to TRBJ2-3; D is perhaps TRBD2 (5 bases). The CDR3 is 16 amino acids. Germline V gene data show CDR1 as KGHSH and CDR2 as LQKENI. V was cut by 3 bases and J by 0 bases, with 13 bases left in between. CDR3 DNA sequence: TGTGCCAGCTCACCGGGTAATGACTATAGCACAGATACGCAGTATTTT. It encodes CASSPGNDYSTDTQYF.

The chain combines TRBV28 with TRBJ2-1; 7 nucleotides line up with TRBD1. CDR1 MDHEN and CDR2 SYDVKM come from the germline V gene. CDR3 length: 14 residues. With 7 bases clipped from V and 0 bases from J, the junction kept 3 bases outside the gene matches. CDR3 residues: CASIRDSSYNEQFF. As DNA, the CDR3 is TGTGCCAGCATCCGGGACAGCTCCTACAATGAGCAGTTCTTC.

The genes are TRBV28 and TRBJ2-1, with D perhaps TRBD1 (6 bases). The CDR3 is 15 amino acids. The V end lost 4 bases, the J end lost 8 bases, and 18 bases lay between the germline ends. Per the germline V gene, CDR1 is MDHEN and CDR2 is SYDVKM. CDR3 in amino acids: CASSSRQALLDEQFF. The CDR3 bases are TGTGCCAGCAGTTCCCGACAGGCCCTTTTGGATGAGCAGTTCTTC.

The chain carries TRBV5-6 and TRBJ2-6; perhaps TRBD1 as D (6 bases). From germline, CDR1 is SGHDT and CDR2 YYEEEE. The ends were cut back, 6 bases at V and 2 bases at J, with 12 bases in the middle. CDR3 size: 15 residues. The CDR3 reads CASNTGLAGANVLTF. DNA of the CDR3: TGTGCCAGCAACACAGGGCTGGCTGGGGCCAACGTCCTGACTTTC.